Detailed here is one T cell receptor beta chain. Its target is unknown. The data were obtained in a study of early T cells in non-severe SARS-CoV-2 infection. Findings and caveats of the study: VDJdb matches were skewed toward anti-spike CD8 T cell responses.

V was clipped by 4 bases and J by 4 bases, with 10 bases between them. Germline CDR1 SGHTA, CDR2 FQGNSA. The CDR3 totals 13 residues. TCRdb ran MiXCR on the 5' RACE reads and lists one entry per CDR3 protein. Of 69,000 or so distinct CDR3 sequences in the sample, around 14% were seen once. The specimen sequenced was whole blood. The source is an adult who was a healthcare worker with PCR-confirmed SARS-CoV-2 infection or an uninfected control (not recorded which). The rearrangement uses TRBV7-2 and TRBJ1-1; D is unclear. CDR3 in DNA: TGTGCCAGCAGCTCGGGGATCCTCACTGAAGCTTTCTTT. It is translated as CASSSGILTEAFF.